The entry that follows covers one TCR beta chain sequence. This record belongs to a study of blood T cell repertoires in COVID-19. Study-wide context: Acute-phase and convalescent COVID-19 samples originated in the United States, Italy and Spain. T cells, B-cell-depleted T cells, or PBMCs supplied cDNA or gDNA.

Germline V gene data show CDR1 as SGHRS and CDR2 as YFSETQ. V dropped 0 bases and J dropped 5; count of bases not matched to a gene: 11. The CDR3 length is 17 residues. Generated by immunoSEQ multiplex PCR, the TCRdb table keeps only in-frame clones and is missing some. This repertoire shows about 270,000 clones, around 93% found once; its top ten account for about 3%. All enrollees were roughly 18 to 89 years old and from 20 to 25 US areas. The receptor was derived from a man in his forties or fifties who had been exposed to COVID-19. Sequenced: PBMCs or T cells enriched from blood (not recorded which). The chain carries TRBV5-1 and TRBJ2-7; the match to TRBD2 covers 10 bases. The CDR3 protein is CASSLVSGRTTGHEQYF. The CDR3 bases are TGCGCCAGCAGCTTGGTTAGCGGGAGGACAACAGGGCACGAGCAGTACTTC.